The present TCR beta chain was sequenced within a study of OX40 agonist ivuxolimab in advanced cancers. For context, the study as a whole: Ivuxolimab was a fully human IgG2 agonistic monoclonal antibody targeting the costimulatory receptor OX40 (CD134). Intravenous ivuxolimab was administered to patients every 2 weeks at six dose levels: 0.01, 0.1, 0.3, 1.5, 3 and 10 mg/kg. Of the approximately 50 dose-escalation patients, hepatocellular carcinoma was present in approximately 20, melanoma in some 15, renal cell carcinoma in 9 and head and neck cancer in 9. In the dose-escalation cohort, 75% to 90% of patients were male, and the mean age was roughly 60 years with a range of roughly 23 to 90. Prior anti-PD-1, anti-PD-L1 or anti-CTLA-4 therapy was permitted, and 40% of dose-escalation patients had received checkpoint inhibitors. Partial responses occurred in three dose-escalation patients, of whom one had hepatocellular carcinoma and two had cutaneous melanoma. Peripheral TCRbeta sequencing aimed to test whether ivuxolimab altered TCR sequence diversity and caused clonal T-cell expansion. The paper covers the monotherapy dose-escalation part of the phase I ivuxolimab trial, which included N ≈ 57 patients.

Study-wide findings and limitations: Clonal expansion of both CD4+ and CD8+ blood T cells was observed from baseline to week 6 at doses 0.1 to 3.0 mg/kg. In the 0.1-3.0 mg/kg groups, partial responders were among the patients with the lowest normalized peripheral clonal expansion, particularly in CD8+ T cells. Low levels of normalized T-cell clonal expansion were also seen in some patients who did not respond. After ivuxolimab, expanded clones were on average more numerous among CD8+ T cells than among CD4+ T cells. Antigen specificity was not determined for the clonally expanded peripheral T cells.

On this clone: The antigen this receptor binds is unknown. The sample holds no much larger clone one base away, and base qualities are not on file.

To sequence the TCRbeta CDR3 region, genomic DNA was isolated from the sorted cells. The immunoSEQ Assay was used to sequence the TCRbeta CDR3 regions. TCRdb obtained this table from immuneACCESS and retained in-frame rearrangements with V and J assigned. These tables miss some clones; where compared with another copy, unresolved V genes account for less than half of the shortfall, and the remainder is unexplained. The sample table contains 35,000 to 40,000 clones; only one count was recorded for around 82% of them. Approximately 8.1% of the sample is taken by the ten largest. In the germline V gene, CDR1 corresponds to MNHEY and CDR2 to SVGAGI. Trimming costs V 5 bases and J 4 bases, and their ends lie 11 bases apart. Measured from the cysteine to the phenylalanine, the CDR3 is 13 residues long. Kept here is only the CDR3 DNA, which spans 39 bases and is read in frame from base 1. Patients with autoimmune disease history or receiving systemic immunosuppression were excluded from the trial. Peripheral blood for TCR sequencing was collected from all dose cohorts at baseline, on cycle 4 day 1, and on cycle 7 day 1. Samples came from an open-label, multicenter, first-in-human phase I dose-escalation trial of ivuxolimab. Adults with locally advanced or metastatic melanoma, renal cell carcinoma, hepatocellular carcinoma or head and neck squamous cell carcinoma were enrolled in the trial. Before TCR sequencing, CD4+ and CD8+ T cells were separately sorted from peripheral blood.

Material: CD4+ or CD8+ T cells sorted from blood, obtained in a trial of the OX40 agonist ivuxolimab. The source of this sequence is an adult with an advanced solid tumor such as melanoma, head and neck, liver or kidney cancer. The chain links TRBV6-5 with TRBJ2-5; the D gene remains uncertain. CDR3 loop: CASSAFLSETQYF. The bases are TGTGCCAGCAGTGCTTTTCTGTCAGAGACCCAGTACTTC.